This TCR beta chain was sequenced in a study of OX40 agonist ivuxolimab in advanced cancers. Regarding the complete study: Ivuxolimab, which targeted the costimulatory receptor OX40 (CD134), was an agonistic, fully human IgG2 monoclonal antibody. Intravenous ivuxolimab was administered to patients every 2 weeks at six dose levels: 0.01, 0.1, 0.3, 1.5, 3 and 10 mg/kg. Of the roughly 51 patients in dose escalation, about 20 had hepatocellular carcinoma, roughly 15 had melanoma, 9 had renal cell carcinoma and 9 had head and neck cancer. A male proportion of roughly 80% and a mean age of 60 years, ranging from 23 to 79, were recorded for the dose-escalation cohort. Patients were allowed to have had prior anti-PD-1, anti-PD-L1 or anti-CTLA-4 therapy, and 30% to 40% of the dose-escalation patients had been treated with checkpoint inhibitors. Partial responses occurred in three dose-escalation patients, of whom one had hepatocellular carcinoma and two had cutaneous melanoma. The purpose of peripheral TCRbeta sequencing was to test whether ivuxolimab changed TCR sequence diversity and led to clonal T-cell expansion. The paper describes the monotherapy dose-escalation part (N ≈ 49 patients) of the phase I trial of ivuxolimab.

Broad study findings and their caveats: In partial responders in the 0.1-3.0 mg/kg groups, normalized peripheral clonal expansion was found to be among the lowest, especially among CD8+ T cells. At doses of 0.1 to 3.0 mg/kg, clonal expansion of both CD4+ and CD8+ blood T cells was observed from baseline to week 6. Low levels of normalized T-cell clonal expansion were also shown by some nonresponding patients. After ivuxolimab, more expanded clones were found on average in CD8+ T cells than in CD4+ T cells. Which antigens the clonally expanded peripheral T cells were specific for was not determined.

Patients with a history of autoimmune disease or receiving systemic immunosuppression were excluded from the trial. Peripheral blood for TCR sequencing was collected from all dose cohorts at baseline, on cycle 4 day 1, and on cycle 7 day 1. Samples were obtained from an open-label, multicenter, first-in-human phase I dose-escalation trial of ivuxolimab. Adults with locally advanced or metastatic melanoma, renal cell carcinoma, hepatocellular carcinoma or head and neck squamous cell carcinoma were enrolled in the trial. Before TCR sequencing, CD4+ T cells and CD8+ T cells from peripheral blood were sorted into separate populations. Genomic DNA was extracted from sorted cells for sequencing of the TCRbeta CDR3 region. The immunoSEQ Assay was used to sequence the TCRbeta CDR3 regions. In its TCRdb copy, this immuneACCESS table keeps in-frame sequences only and misses some clones. Where compared with another copy, unresolved V genes explain less than half of these, and the others have no known cause. The sample records fewer than 90,000 clones, around nine tenths of which are singletons. Of the sample, more than 0.25% falls within the top ten clones.

Concerning this clone: No cognate antigen has been identified for it. No per-base quality is available; no much larger clone lies one base away.

CDR1 is given as SGHNT and CDR2 as YYREEE, both from the germline V gene (reference sequence). V lost 0 bases and J lost 0 bases; the stretch between them is 13 bases long. Reading from cysteine to phenylalanine, the CDR3 counts 16 amino acids. Of the read, only the CDR3 DNA is kept; its 48 bases are in frame from base 1. Rearrangement joined TRBV5-4 to TRBJ2-7; confidence is insufficient to name the D gene. The receptor was isolated from an adult with an advanced solid tumor such as melanoma, head and neck, liver or kidney cancer. This material consisted of CD4+ or CD8+ T cells sorted from blood, taken in a trial of the OX40 agonist ivuxolimab. The DNA sequence is TGTGCCAGCAGCTTGGAAGACCGAATGTACTCCTACGAGCAGTACTTC. The resulting protein is CASSLEDRMYSYEQYF.